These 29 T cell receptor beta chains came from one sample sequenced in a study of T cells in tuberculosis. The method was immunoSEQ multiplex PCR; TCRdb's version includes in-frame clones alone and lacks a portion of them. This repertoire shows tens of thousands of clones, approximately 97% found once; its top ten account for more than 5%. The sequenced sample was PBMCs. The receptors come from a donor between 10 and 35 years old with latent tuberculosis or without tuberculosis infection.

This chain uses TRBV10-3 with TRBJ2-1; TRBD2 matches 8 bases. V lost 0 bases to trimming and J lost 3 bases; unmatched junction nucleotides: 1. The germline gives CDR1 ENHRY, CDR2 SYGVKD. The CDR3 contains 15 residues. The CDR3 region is CAISESAGGYNEQFF. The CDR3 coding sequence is TGTGCCATCAGTGAGTCTGCGGGAGGCTACAATGAGCAGTTCTTC.

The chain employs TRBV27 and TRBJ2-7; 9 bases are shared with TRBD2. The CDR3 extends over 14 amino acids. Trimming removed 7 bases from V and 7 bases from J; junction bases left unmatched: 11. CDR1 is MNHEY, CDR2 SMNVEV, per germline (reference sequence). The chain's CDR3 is CASTKAGGAGEQYF. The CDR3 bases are TGTGCCAGCACAAAAGCGGGAGGCGCAGGGGAGCAGTACTTC.

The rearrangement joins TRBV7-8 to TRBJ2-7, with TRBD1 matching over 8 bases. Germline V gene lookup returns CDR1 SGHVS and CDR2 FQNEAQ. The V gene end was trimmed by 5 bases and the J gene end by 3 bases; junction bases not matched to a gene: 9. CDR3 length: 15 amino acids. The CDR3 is CASSIPTGTGYEQYF. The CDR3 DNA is TGTGCCAGCAGCATACCGACAGGGACAGGCTACGAGCAGTACTTC.

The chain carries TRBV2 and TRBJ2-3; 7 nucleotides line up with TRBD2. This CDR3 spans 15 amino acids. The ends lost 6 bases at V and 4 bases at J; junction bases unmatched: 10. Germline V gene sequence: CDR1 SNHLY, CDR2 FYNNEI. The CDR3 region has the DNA TGTGCCAGCAGCCCGGGGGGTGGGGATCCAGATACGCAGTATTTT. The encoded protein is CASSPGGGDPDTQYF.

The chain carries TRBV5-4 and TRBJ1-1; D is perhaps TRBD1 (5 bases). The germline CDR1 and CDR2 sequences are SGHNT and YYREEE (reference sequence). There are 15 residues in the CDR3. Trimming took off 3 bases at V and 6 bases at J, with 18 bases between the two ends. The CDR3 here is CASSSPRGVEAEAFF. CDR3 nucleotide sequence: TGTGCCAGCAGCTCTCCTCGGGGGGTAGAGGCTGAAGCTTTCTTT.

The DNA of the CDR3 is TGTGCCAGCAGCTCCGACAGGGGCGATACGCAGTATTTT. Protein sequence: CASSSDRGDTQYF. This chain connects TRBV7-8 to TRBJ2-3; 8 bases agree with TRBD1. This CDR3 is 13 amino acids long. Germline assignment: CDR1 SGHVS and CDR2 FQNEAQ. Losses at the gene ends were 4 bases for V and 6 bases for J; bases not matched to a gene: 3.

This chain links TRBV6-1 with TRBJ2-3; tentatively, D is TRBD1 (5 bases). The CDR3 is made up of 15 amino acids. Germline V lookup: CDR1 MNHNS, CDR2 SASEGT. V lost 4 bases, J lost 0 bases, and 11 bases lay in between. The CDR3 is CASSATRASTDTQYF. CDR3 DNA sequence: TGTGCCAGCAGTGCCACCAGGGCTAGCACAGATACGCAGTATTTT.

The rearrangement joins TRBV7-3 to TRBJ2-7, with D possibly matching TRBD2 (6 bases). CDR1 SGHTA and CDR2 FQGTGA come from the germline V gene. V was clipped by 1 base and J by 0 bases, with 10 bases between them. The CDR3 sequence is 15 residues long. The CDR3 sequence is CASSLNAGSSYEQYF. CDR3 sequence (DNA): TGTGCCAGCAGCTTAAATGCGGGGAGCTCCTACGAGCAGTACTTC.

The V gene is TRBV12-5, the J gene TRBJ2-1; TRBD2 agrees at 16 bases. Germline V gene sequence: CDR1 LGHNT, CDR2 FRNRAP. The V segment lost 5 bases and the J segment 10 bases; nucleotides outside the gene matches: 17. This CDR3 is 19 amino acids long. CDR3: CASGDTHPGTSGRDGEQFF. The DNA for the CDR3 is TGTGCTAGTGGTGATACCCATCCCGGGACTAGCGGGAGGGATGGAGAGCAGTTCTTC.

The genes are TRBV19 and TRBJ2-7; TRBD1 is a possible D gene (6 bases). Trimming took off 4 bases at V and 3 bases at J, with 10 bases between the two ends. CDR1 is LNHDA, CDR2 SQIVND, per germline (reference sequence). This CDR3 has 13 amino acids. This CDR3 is CASSKLDSYEQYF. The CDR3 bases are TGTGCCAGTAGTAAATTGGACAGCTACGAGCAGTACTTC.

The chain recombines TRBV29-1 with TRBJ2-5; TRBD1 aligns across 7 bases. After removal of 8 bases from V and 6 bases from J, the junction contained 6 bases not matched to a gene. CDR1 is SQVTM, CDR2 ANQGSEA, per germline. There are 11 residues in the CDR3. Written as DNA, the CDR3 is TGCAGCATCAGACAGGGTCAGACCCAGTACTTC. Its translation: CSIRQGQTQYF.

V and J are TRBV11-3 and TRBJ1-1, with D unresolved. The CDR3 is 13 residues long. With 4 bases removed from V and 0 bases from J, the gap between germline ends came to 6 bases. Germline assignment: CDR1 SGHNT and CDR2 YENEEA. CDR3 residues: CASSSRLNTEAFF. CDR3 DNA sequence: TGTGCCAGCAGCTCCCGTTTGAACACTGAAGCTTTCTTT.

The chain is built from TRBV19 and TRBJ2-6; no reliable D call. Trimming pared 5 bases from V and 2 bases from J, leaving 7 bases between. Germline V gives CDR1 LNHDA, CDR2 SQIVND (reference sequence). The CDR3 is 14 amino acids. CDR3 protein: CASSASAGANVLTF. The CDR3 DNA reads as TGTGCCAGTAGTGCTAGTGCTGGGGCCAACGTCCTGACTTTC.

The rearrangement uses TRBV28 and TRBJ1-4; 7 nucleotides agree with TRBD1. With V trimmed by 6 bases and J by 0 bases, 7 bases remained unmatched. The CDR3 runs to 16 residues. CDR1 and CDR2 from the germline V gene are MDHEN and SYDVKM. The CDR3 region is CASSPQGRPTNEKLFF. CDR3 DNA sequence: TGTGCCAGCAGCCCACAGGGGCGACCAACTAATGAAAAACTGTTTTTT.

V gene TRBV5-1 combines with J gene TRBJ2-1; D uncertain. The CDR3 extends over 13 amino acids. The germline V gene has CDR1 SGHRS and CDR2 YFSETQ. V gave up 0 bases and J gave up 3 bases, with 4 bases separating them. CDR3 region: CASSLALYNEQFF. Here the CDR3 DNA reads TGCGCCAGCAGCTTGGCCCTCTACAATGAGCAGTTCTTC.

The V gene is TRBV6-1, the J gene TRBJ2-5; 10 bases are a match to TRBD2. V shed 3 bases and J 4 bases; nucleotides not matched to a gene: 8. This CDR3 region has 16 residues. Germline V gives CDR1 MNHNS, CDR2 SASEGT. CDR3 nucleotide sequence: TGTGCCAGCAGTGATAGTGTAGCTAGCGGGAGAGAGACCCAGTACTTC. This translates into CASSDSVASGRETQYF.

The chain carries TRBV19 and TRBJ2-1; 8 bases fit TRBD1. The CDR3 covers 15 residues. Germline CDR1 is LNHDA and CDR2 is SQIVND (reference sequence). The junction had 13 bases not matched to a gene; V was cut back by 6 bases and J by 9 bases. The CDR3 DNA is TGTGCCAGTAGCCTTGACACAGTGGGGACAGGTGAGCAGTTCTTC. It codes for CASSLDTVGTGEQFF. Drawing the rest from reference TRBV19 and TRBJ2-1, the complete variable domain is DGGITQSPKYLFRKEGQNVTLSCEQNLNHDAMYWYRQDPGQGLRLIYYSQIVNDFQKGDIAEGYSVSREKKESFPLTVTSAQKNPTAFYLCASSLDTVGTGEQFFGPGTRLTVL.

CDR3 DNA sequence: TGCAGCGCAAGAAGTTCCACTAATGAGCAGTTCTTC. Amino acids: CSARSSTNEQFF. The chain joins TRBV29-1 to TRBJ2-1; D call uncertain. The CDR3 covers 12 residues. The V and J ends lost 7 bases and 7 bases respectively, with 14 bases between them. In germline, CDR1 is SQVTM, CDR2 ANQGSEA.

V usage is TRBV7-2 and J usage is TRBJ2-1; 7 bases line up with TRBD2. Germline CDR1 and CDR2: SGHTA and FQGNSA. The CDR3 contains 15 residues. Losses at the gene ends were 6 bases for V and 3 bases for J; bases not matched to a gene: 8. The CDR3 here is CASRPVGGFYNEQFF. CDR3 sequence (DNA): TGTGCCAGCAGACCAGTGGGGGGGTTCTACAATGAGCAGTTCTTC.

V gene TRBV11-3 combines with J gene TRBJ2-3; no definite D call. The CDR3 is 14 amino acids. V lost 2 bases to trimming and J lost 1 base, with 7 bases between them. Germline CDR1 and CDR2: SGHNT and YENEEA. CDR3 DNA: TGTGCCAGCAGCTTAAGCAGGCGCACAGATACGCAGTATTTT. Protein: CASSLSRRTDTQYF. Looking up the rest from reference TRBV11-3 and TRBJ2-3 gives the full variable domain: EAGVVQSPRYKIIEKKQPVAFWCNPISGHNTLYWYLQNLGQGPELLIRYENEEAVDDSQLPKDRFSAERLKGVDSTLKIQPAELGDSAVYLCASSLSRRTDTQYFGPGTRLTVL.

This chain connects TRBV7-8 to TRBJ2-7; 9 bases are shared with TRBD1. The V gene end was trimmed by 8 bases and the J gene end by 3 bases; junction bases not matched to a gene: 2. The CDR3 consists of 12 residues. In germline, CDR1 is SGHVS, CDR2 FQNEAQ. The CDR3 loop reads CASGTGNYEQYF. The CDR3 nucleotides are TGTGCCAGCGGGACAGGGAACTACGAGCAGTACTTC.

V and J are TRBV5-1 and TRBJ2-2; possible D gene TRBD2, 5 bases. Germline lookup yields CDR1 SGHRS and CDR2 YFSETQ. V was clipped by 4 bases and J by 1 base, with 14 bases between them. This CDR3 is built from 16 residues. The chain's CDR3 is CASSPLAGRNTGELFF. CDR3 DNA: TGCGCCAGCAGCCCCCTTGCGGGCAGGAACACCGGGGAGCTGTTTTTT.

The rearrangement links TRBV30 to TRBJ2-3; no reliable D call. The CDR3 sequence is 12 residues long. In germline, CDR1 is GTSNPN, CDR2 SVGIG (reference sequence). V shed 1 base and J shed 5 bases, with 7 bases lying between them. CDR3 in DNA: TGTGCCTGGAGTGGTAATATAGATACGCAGTATTTT. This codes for CAWSGNIDTQYF.

In nucleotides, the CDR3 is TGTGCCAGCAGCTTTATACCGGGACAGGTAACTGGGGCCAACGTCCTGACTTTC. It specifies CASSFIPGQVTGANVLTF. The rearrangement uses TRBV9 and TRBJ2-6; 8 nucleotides match TRBD1. Germline V gene data show CDR1 as SGDLS and CDR2 as YYNGEE. Germline trimming cut 4 bases from V and 2 bases from J; bases unmatched to any gene: 11. The CDR3 totals 18 residues.

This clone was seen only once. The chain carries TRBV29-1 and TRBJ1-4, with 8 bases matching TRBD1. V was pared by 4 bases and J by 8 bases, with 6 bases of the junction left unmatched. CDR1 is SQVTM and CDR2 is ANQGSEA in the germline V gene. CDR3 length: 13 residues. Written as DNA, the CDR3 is TGCAGCGTTGTGGCAGGGGGCGTCGAAAAACTGTTTTTT. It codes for CSVVAGGVEKLFF. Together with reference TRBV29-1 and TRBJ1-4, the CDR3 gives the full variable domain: SAVISQKPSRDICQRGTSLTIQCQVDSQVTMMFWYRQQPGQSLTLIATANQGSEATYESGFVIDKFPISRPNLTFSTLTVSNMSPEDSSIYLCSVVAGGVEKLFFGSGTQLSVL.

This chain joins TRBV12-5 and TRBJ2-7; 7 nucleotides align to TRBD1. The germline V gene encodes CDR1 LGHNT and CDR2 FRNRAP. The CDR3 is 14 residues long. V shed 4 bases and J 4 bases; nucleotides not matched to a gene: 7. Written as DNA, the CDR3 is TGTGCTAGTGGTTCAACAGGGGTTCCTTACGAGCAGTACTTC. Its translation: CASGSTGVPYEQYF.

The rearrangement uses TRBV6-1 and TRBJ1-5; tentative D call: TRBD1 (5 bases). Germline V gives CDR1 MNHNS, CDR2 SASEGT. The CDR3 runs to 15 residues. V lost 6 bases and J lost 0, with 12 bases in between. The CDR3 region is CASSLEGASNQPQHF. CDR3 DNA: TGTGCCAGCAGCCTAGAAGGGGCTAGCAATCAGCCCCAGCATTTT.

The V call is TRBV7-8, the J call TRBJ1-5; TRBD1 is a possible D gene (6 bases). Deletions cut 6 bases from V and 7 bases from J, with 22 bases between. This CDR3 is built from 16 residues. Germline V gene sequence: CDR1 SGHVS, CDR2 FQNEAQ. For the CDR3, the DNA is TGTGCCAGCAGTTCGCAGGGAGGGGGGATTGGACAGCCCCAGCATTTT. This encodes CASSSQGGGIGQPQHF. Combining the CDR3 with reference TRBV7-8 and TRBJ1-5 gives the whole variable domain GAGVSQSPRYKVAKRGQDVALRCDPISGHVSLFWYQQALGQGPEFLTYFQNEAQLDKSGLPSDRFFAERPEGSVSTLKIQRTQQEDSAVYLCASSSQGGGIGQPQHFGDGTRLSIL.

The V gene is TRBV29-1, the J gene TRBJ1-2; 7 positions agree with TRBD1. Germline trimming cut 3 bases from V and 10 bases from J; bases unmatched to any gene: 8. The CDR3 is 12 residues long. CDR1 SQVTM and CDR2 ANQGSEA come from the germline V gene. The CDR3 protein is CSVDRDSSFYTF. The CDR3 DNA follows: TGCAGCGTTGACCGGGACAGTTCTTTCTACACCTTC.